This T cell receptor (beta chain) was obtained from a study of monozygotic twins with inflammatory bowel disease. TCRdb re-analyzed the 5' RACE reads; it lists each CDR3 protein once, without DNA. The sample holds approximately 420,000 distinct CDR3 sequences. This receptor was obtained from a human donor with ulcerative colitis or Crohn's disease, or a healthy co-twin of an affected twin (not recorded which). The sequenced sample was blood.

CDR3 in amino acids: CASSQEGALLGSPLHF. V is TRBV3-1 and J is TRBJ1-6. The CDR3 extends over 16 amino acids. Germline CDR1 and CDR2: LGHDT and YNNKEL (reference sequence).